This T cell receptor beta chain was obtained from a study of CD8 T cells in ankylosing spondylitis. V was pared by 2 bases and J by 2 bases, with 13 bases between. CDR1 and CDR2 (germline): SGHDN, FVKESK. This CDR3 has 15 residues. Study-wide results and caveats: In synovial fluid and blood from reactive arthritis, some motif variants were previously reported. Disease-linked clones proved CD8+ and comparatively uncommon in peripheral blood. Made up of 7 to 9 highly homologous variants, a TCR beta motif appeared characteristic of ankylosing spondylitis blood. Significant enrichment of disease-linked clones was reportedly seen in matched ankylosing spondylitis synovial fluid.

This clonotype was seen ten or more times. Antigen: not known. In making TCR beta libraries, quantitative 5'-RACE with molecular barcodes was used. MiXCR, run by TCRdb on the 5' RACE reads, gives a single entry per CDR3 protein. The sample includes approximately 300,000 distinct CDR3 sequences, around 7.6% of them seen just once. The sequence came from a male donor with ankylosing spondylitis. The chain combines TRBV14 with TRBJ2-7, with D maybe TRBD2 (5 bases). Sample: blood, either unsorted or a sorted T cell fraction (not recorded which). The CDR3 sequence: CASSQYEGLPYEQYF. The CDR3 DNA reads TGTGCCAGCAGCCAATATGAGGGCCTTCCCTACGAGCAGTACTTC.